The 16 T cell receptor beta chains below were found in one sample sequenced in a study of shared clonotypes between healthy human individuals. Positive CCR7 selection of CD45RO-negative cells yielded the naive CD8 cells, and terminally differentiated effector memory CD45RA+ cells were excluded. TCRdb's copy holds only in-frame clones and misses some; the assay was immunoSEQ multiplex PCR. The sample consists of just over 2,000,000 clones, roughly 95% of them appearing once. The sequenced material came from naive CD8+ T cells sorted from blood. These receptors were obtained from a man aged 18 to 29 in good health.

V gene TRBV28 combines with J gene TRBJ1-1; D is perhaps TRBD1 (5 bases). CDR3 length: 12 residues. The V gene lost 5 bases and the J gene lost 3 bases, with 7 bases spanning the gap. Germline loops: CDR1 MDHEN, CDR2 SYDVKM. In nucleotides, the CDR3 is TGTGCCAGCAGTACAGGAGACACTGAAGCTTTCTTT. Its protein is CASSTGDTEAFF.

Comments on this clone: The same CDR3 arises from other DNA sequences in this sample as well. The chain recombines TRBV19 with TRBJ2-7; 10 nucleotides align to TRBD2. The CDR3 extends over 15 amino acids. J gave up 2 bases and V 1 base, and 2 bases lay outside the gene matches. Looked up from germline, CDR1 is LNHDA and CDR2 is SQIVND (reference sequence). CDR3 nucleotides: TGTGCCAGTAGTATAGGGACTAGCGGCGCCTACGAGCAGTACTTC. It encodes CASSIGTSGAYEQYF.

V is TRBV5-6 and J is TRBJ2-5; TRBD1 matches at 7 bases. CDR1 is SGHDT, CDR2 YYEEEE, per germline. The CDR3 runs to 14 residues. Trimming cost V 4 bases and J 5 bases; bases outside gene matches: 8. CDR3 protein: CASSVNRGWETQYF. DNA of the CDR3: TGTGCCAGCAGCGTTAACAGGGGTTGGGAGACCCAGTACTTC.

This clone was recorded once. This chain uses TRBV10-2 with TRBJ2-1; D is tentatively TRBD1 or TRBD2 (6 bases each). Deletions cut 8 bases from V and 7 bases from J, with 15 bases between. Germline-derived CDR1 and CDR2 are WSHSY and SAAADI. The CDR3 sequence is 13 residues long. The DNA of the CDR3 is TGCGCCAGCTCTCGAGAAGGGGGGAATGAGCAGTTCTTC. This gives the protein CASSREGGNEQFF.

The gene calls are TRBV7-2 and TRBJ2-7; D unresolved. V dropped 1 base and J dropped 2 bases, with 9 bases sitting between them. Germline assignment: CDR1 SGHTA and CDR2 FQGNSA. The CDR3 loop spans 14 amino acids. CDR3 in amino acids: CASSLGAHAYEQYF. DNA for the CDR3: TGTGCCAGCAGCTTAGGGGCTCACGCCTACGAGCAGTACTTC.

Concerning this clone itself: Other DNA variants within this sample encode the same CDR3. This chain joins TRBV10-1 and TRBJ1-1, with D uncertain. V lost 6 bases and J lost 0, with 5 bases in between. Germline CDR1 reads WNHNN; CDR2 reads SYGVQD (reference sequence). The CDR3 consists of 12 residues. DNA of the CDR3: TGCGCCAGCAGGGGGATGAACACTGAAGCTTTCTTT. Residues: CASRGMNTEAFF.

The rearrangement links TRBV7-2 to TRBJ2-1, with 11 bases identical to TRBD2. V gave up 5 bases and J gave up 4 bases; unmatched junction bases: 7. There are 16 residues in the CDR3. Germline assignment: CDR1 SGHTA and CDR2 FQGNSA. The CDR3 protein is CASSPLAGGHYNEQFF. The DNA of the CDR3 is TGTGCCAGCAGCCCCCTAGCGGGAGGTCATTACAATGAGCAGTTCTTC.

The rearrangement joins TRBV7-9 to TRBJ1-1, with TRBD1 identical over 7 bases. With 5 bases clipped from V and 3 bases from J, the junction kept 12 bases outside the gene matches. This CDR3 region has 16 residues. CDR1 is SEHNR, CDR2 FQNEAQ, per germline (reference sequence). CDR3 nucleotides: TGTGCCAGCAGCCAAGACGCCGGGACAGAAGACACTGAAGCTTTCTTT. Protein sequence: CASSQDAGTEDTEAFF.

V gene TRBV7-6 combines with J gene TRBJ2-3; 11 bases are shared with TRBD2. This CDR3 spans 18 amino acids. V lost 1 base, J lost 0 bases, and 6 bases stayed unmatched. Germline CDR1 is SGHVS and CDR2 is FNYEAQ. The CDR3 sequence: CASSLGASGGISTDTQYF. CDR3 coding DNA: TGTGCCAGCAGCTTAGGGGCTAGCGGGGGGATAAGCACAGATACGCAGTATTTT.

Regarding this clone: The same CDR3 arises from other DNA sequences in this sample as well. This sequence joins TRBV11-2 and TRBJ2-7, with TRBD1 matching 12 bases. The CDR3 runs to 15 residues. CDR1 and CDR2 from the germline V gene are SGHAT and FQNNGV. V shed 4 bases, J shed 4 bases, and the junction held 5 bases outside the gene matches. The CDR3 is CASSYGTGGLYEQYF. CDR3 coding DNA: TGTGCCAGCAGCTACGGGACAGGGGGCCTGTACGAGCAGTACTTC.

The CDR3 sequence: CASSQTTQGDEQYF. For the CDR3, the DNA is TGCGCCAGCAGTCAAACCACACAAGGGGACGAGCAGTACTTC. The rearrangement joins TRBV23-1 to TRBJ2-7, with a tentative D call TRBD1 (5 bases). TRBV23-1 counts as an open reading frame of uncertain function. The V gene lost 2 bases and the J gene lost 5 bases, with 13 bases spanning the gap. CDR3 size: 14 residues.

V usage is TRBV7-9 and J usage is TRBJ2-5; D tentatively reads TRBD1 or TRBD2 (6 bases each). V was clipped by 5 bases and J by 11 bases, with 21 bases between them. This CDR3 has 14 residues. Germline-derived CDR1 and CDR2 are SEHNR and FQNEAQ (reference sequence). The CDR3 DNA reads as TGTGCCAGCAGCCTCGGGGGCCTAGCAGAGATTCAGTACTTC. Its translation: CASSLGGLAEIQYF.

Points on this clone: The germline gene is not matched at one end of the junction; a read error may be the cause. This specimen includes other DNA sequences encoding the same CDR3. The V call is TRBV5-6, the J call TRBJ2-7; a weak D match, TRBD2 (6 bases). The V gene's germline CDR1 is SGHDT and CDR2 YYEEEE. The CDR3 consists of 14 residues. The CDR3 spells CASSLASREYEQYF. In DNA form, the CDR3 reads TGTGCCAGTAGCTTGGCCTCACGGGAGTACGAGCAGTACTTC.

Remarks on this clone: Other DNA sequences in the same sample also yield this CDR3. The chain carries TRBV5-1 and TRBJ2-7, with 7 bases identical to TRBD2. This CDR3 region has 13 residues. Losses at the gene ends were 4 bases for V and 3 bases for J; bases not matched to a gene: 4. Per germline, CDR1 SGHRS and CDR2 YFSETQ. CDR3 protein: CASSLGRNYEQYF. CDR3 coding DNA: TGCGCCAGCAGCCTCGGGAGGAACTACGAGCAGTACTTC.

CDR3 protein: CASSEGAGIIYEQYF. In DNA, the CDR3 is TGTGCCAGCAGCGAGGGAGCGGGAATCATCTACGAGCAGTACTTC. This chain uses TRBV9 with TRBJ2-7, with 7 positions matching TRBD2. V lost 3 bases to trimming and J lost 3 bases; unmatched junction nucleotides: 9. CDR1 and CDR2 (germline): SGDLS, YYNGEE. There are 15 residues in the CDR3.

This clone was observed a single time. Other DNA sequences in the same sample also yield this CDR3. CDR3 coding DNA: TGCGCCAGCAGCCAAGGAAGGGGTGGGACCGGGGAGCTGTTTTTT. Amino acids: CASSQGRGGTGELFF. The chain is built from TRBV4-3 and TRBJ2-2; perhaps TRBD1 as D (5 bases). From germline, CDR1 is LGHNA and CDR2 YSLEER. V was clipped by 1 base and J by 5 bases, with 11 bases between them. The CDR3 runs 15 residues.